This passage covers 21 T cell receptor beta chains from one sample sequenced in a study of blood T cell repertoires in COVID-19. The protocol was immunoSEQ multiplex PCR, while the TCRdb copy is restricted to in-frame clones and leaves out a portion. Here the sample spans approximately 440,000 clones, less than 95% being singletons. The specimen sequenced was PBMCs or T cells enriched from blood (not recorded which). Receptor source: a young man who had recovered from COVID-19.

This chain joins TRBV3-1 (or the pseudogene TRBV3-2) and TRBJ2-1, with 9 nucleotides matching TRBD2. Trimming at V came to 1 base and at J to 7 bases, leaving 8 bases not matched to a gene. The V gene's germline CDR1 is LGHDT and CDR2 YNNKEL (reference sequence). This CDR3 is built from 16 residues. The CDR3 sequence: CASSQAGPSGVNEQFF. CDR3 DNA sequence: TGTGCCAGCAGCCAAGCGGGGCCTAGCGGGGTAAATGAGCAGTTCTTC.

This sequence joins TRBV27 and TRBJ2-7; 8 bases align to TRBD1. The V and J ends lost 2 bases and 3 bases, in that order; junction bases with no gene match: 6. The germline V gene encodes CDR1 MNHEY and CDR2 SMNVEV (reference sequence). The length of the CDR3 is 15 residues. DNA of the CDR3: TGTGCCAGCAGTTTAAACCGGGACAGGCTCTACGAGCAGTACTTC. This translates into CASSLNRDRLYEQYF.

A word on this clone: Within the sample, other DNA sequences also encode this same CDR3. The genes are TRBV19 and TRBJ2-1; 9 bases line up with TRBD2. V gave up 0 bases and J gave up 4 bases; unmatched junction bases: 1. Germline CDR1 LNHDA, CDR2 SQIVND (reference sequence). This CDR3 contains 15 residues. CDR3 bases: TGTGCCAGTAGTATAGATAGCGGGGGATACAATGAGCAGTTCTTC. It is translated as CASSIDSGGYNEQFF. The whole variable domain, filled in from reference TRBV19 and TRBJ2-1, reads DGGITQSPKYLFRKEGQNVTLSCEQNLNHDAMYWYRQDPGQGLRLIYYSQIVNDFQKGDIAEGYSVSREKKESFPLTVTSAQKNPTAFYLCASSIDSGGYNEQFFGPGTRLTVL.

The chain carries TRBV9 and TRBJ2-7, with D uncertain. This CDR3 has 13 amino acids. CDR1 and CDR2 from the germline V gene are SGDLS and YYNGEE. V lost 4 bases to trimming and J lost 3 bases, with 11 bases between them. CDR3 in DNA: TGTGCCAGCAGCCCGAGAAACCTCTACGAGCAGTACTTC. Translation gives CASSPRNLYEQYF.

This rearrangement joins TRBV19 to TRBJ1-2; D possibly corresponds to TRBD1 (6 bases). The V end was cut by 5 bases, the J end by 4 bases, with 17 bases between. Germline-derived CDR1 and CDR2 are LNHDA and SQIVND (reference sequence). The length of the CDR3 is 15 residues. The DNA of the CDR3 is TGTGCCAGTAGTGAAGAGGGGGGGCCCTTCTATGGCTACACCTTC. Translated: CASSEEGGPFYGYTF.

This sequence joins TRBV28 and TRBJ1-2; a weak D match, TRBD1 (5 bases). V was trimmed by 6 bases and J by 4 bases, leaving 12 bases between them. The CDR3 loop spans 13 amino acids. The germline V gene encodes CDR1 MDHEN and CDR2 SYDVKM. The CDR3, as DNA: TGTGCCAGCAGCCCAGGGATGGGCTATGGCTACACCTTC. Translated: CASSPGMGYGYTF.

The chain has TRBV28 and TRBJ1-2; maybe TRBD1 (5 bases). V was cut by 5 bases and J by 2 bases, with 18 bases left in between. Looked up from germline, CDR1 is MDHEN and CDR2 is SYDVKM. There are 16 residues in the CDR3. DNA of the CDR3: TGTGCCAGCAGTCCTTCCCCCGGTACAGGCAACTATGGCTACACCTTC. Protein: CASSPSPGTGNYGYTF.

V gene TRBV7-3 combines with J gene TRBJ2-3, with 9 bases lining up with TRBD1. The CDR3 is made up of 16 amino acids. The germline CDR1 and CDR2 sequences are SGHTA and FQGTGA. Trimming removed 5 bases from V and 0 bases from J; junction bases left unmatched: 6. CDR3 in DNA: TGTGCCAGCAGCCAAGGGACAGGGACTAGCACAGATACGCAGTATTTT. Its protein product is CASSQGTGTSTDTQYF.

This clone turned up a few times. Other nucleotide sequences in the sample specify the same CDR3. The chain links TRBV5-1 to TRBJ2-5, with 10 bases identical to TRBD1. The CDR3 totals 14 residues. CDR1 is SGHRS and CDR2 is YFSETQ in the germline V gene. J was trimmed by 4 bases and V by 0 bases; bases with no gene match: 0. CDR3 DNA sequence: TGCGCCAGCAGCTTGGGACAGGGGGCAGAGACCCAGTACTTC. The encoded protein is CASSLGQGAETQYF.

V is TRBV7-9 and J is TRBJ2-7; 8 bases align to TRBD2. The J segment lost 7 bases and the V segment lost 1 base, leaving 3 bases of the junction unmatched. CDR3 length: 13 residues. The germline CDR1 and CDR2 sequences are SEHNR and FQNEAQ (reference sequence). The CDR3 coding sequence is TGTGCCAGCAGCTTAGGTGCGGGAGGAGAGCAGTACTTC. This gives the protein CASSLGAGGEQYF.

The chain employs TRBV28 and TRBJ1-5, with D tentatively TRBD1 (6 bases). Trimming stripped 6 bases from V and 7 bases from J, with 19 bases between. Germline V gene lookup returns CDR1 MDHEN and CDR2 SYDVKM. The CDR3 runs to 15 residues. The CDR3 DNA reads TGTGCCAGCAGGCCCGGGACAAGGTCGGGACAGCCCCAGCATTTT. This gives the protein CASRPGTRSGQPQHF.

The CDR3 DNA follows: TGTGCCAGCAGCTTAATAGGCGGGGAGGGTTCACCCCTCCACTTT. Translated: CASSLIGGEGSPLHF. The chain couples TRBV7-3 to TRBJ1-6, with D uncertain. CDR3 length: 15 amino acids. Per germline, CDR1 SGHTA and CDR2 FQGTGA. Trimming pared 1 base from V and 9 bases from J, leaving 13 bases between.

The rearrangement joins TRBV19 to TRBJ2-1; TRBD2 matches 8 bases. Losses at the gene ends were 5 bases for V and 8 bases for J; bases not matched to a gene: 5. Per germline, CDR1 LNHDA and CDR2 SQIVND (reference sequence). The CDR3 loop spans 13 amino acids. This chain's CDR3 is CASSQGLVDEQFF. In DNA form, the CDR3 reads TGTGCCAGTAGTCAGGGACTAGTGGATGAGCAGTTCTTC. Based on the CDR3 plus reference TRBV19 and TRBJ2-1, the full variable domain is DGGITQSPKYLFRKEGQNVTLSCEQNLNHDAMYWYRQDPGQGLRLIYYSQIVNDFQKGDIAEGYSVSREKKESFPLTVTSAQKNPTAFYLCASSQGLVDEQFFGPGTRLTVL.

The chain is built from TRBV5-4 and TRBJ2-2, with TRBD2 matching over 11 bases. Germline assignment: CDR1 SGHNT and CDR2 YYREEE (reference sequence). The ends lost 4 bases at V and 7 bases at J; junction bases unmatched: 15. This CDR3 comprises 18 residues. The DNA of the CDR3 is TGTGCCAGCAGCCGAGAGATTGTAGCGGGAGGGCTTGACGGGGAGCTGTTTTTT. Translating it yields CASSREIVAGGLDGELFF. The whole variable domain, remainder taken from reference TRBV5-4 and TRBJ2-2, is ETGVTQSPTHLIKTRGQQVTLRCSSQSGHNTVSWYQQALGQGPQFIFQYYREEENGRGNFPPRFSGLQFPNYSSELNVNALELDDSALYLCASSREIVAGGLDGELFFGEGSRLTVL.

CDR3 loop: CASSLSRGIYNEQFF. For the CDR3, the DNA is TGTGCCAGCAGCTTAAGTAGGGGCATCTACAATGAGCAGTTCTTC. This chain joins TRBV7-9 and TRBJ2-1, with D possibly being TRBD1 (5 bases). Germline CDR1 reads SEHNR; CDR2 reads FQNEAQ (reference sequence). The CDR3 consists of 15 residues. The V gene lost 2 bases and the J gene lost 3 bases, with 11 bases spanning the gap.

The chain couples TRBV10-2 to TRBJ1-2; D not certain. Germline V gene lookup returns CDR1 WSHSY and CDR2 SAAADI. CDR3 length: 16 amino acids. V gave up 2 bases and J gave up 1 base, with 14 bases separating them. The CDR3 region is CASSEDSEELNYGYTF. The CDR3 DNA sequence: TGCGCCAGCAGTGAGGACTCAGAGGAGCTTAACTATGGCTACACCTTC.

The chain combines TRBV27 with TRBJ2-7; a possible D gene is TRBD1 (7 bases). V was clipped by 3 bases and J by 2 bases, with 11 bases between them. In germline, CDR1 is MNHEY, CDR2 SMNVEV (reference sequence). The CDR3 runs to 14 residues. The CDR3 DNA reads as TGTGCCAGCAGTTTTAGCAGGGGGGCCTACGAGCAGTACTTC. Its protein is CASSFSRGAYEQYF.

V and J are TRBV7-3 and TRBJ1-2; D is undetermined. The V end lost 2 bases, the J end lost 7 bases, and 17 bases lay between the germline ends. Germline loops: CDR1 SGHTA, CDR2 FQGTGA. The length of the CDR3 is 15 residues. The CDR3 bases are TGTGCCAGCAGCTTAGATCGAGAGCACCGAGCTGGCTACACCTTC. This encodes CASSLDREHRAGYTF.

The rearrangement uses TRBV19 and TRBJ2-7; 8 nucleotides match TRBD2. The trim removed 5 bases at V and 5 bases at J, leaving 8 bases unmatched. This CDR3 has 14 amino acids. The germline V gene encodes CDR1 LNHDA and CDR2 SQIVND (reference sequence). The CDR3 DNA is TGTGCCAGTAGTTCCTCGGCCGGGAGGGACGAGCAGTACTTC. Amino acid sequence: CASSSSAGRDEQYF.

This rearrangement joins TRBV29-1 to TRBJ1-1; no clear D gene. Trimming removed 4 bases at V and 9 bases at J, with 9 bases between. Looked up from germline, CDR1 is SQVTM and CDR2 is ANQGSEA. The CDR3 runs 10 residues. CDR3 coding DNA: TGCAGCGTTGCTCAATCTAAAGCTTTCTTT. Residues: CSVAQSKAFF.

V usage is TRBV7-9 and J usage is TRBJ2-4, with TRBD2 matching over 7 bases. With V trimmed by 5 bases and J by 0 bases, 7 bases remained unmatched. Germline V gene lookup returns CDR1 SEHNR and CDR2 FQNEAQ (reference sequence). The CDR3 contains 16 residues. CDR3 sequence: CASSVGLDAAKNIQYF. For the CDR3, the DNA is TGTGCCAGCAGCGTAGGACTAGACGCAGCCAAAAACATTCAGTACTTC.